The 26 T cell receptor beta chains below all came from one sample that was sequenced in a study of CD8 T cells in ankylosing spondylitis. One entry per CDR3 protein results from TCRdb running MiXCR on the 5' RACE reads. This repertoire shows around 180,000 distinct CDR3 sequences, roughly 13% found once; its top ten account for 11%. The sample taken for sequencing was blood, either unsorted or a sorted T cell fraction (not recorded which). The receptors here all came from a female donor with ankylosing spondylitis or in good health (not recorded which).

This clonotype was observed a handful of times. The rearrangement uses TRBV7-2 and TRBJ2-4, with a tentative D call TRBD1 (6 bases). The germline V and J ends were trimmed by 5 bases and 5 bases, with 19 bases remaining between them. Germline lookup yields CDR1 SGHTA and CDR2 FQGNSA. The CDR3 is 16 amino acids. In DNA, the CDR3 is TGTGCCAGCAGCGCATACAGGGCTCTGGGACAAAACATTCAGTACTTC. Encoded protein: CASSAYRALGQNIQYF. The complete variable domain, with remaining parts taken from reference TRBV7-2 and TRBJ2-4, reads GAGVSQSPSNKVTEKGKDVELRCDPISGHTALYWYRQSLGQGLEFLIYFQGNSAPDKSGLPSDRFSAERTGGSVSTLTIQRTQQEDSAVYLCASSAYRALGQNIQYFGAGTRLSVL.

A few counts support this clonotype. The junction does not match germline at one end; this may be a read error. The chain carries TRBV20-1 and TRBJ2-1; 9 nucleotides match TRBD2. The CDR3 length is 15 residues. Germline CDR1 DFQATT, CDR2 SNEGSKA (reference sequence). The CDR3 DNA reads TGCAGTGCTAGGGGGGGACTAGCCTCCGACAATGAGCAGTTCTTC. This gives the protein CSARGGLASDNEQFF.

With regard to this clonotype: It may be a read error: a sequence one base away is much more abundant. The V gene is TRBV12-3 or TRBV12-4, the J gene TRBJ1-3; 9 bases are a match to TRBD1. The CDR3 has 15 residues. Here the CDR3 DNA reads TGTGCCAGCAGTGCACAGGGGGCCGCTGGAAGCACCATATATTTT. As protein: CASSAQGAAGSTIYF.

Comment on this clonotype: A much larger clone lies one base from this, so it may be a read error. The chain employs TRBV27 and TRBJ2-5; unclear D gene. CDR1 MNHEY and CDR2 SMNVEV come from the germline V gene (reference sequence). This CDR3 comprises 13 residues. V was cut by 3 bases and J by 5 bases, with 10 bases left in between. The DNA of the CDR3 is TGTGCCAGCAGTTTCCGTGCAAGGGAGACCCAGTACTTC. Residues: CASSFRARETQYF.

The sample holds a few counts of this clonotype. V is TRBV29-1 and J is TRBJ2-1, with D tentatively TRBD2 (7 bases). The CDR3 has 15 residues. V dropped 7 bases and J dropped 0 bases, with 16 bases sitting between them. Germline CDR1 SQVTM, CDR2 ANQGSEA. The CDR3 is CSGRGGDNSYNEQFF. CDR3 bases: TGCAGCGGTAGGGGGGGGGACAACTCCTACAATGAGCAGTTCTTC.

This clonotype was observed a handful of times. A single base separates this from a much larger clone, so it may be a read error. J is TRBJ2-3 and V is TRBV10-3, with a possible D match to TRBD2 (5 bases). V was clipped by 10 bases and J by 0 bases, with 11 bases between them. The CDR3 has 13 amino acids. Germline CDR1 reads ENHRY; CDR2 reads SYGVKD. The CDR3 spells CATEAASTDTQYF. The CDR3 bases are TGTGCCACCGAAGCGGCTAGCACAGATACGCAGTATTTT.

The CDR3 DNA reads TGTGCCAGCAGCTTAGCGCTCAACACAGCGGGTTCCTACAATGAGCAGTTCTTC. The encoded protein is CASSLALNTAGSYNEQFF. V is TRBV11-1 and J is TRBJ2-1; tentative D call: TRBD2 (6 bases). Trimming removed 0 bases from V and 1 base from J, with 16 bases in between. CDR1 and CDR2 from the germline V gene are SGHAT and FQDESV (reference sequence). CDR3 length equals 18 residues.

The CDR3 region is CASSEPPEETQYF. CDR3 nucleotides: TGTGCCAGCAGTGAACCACCTGAAGAGACCCAGTACTTC. The V call is TRBV25-1, the J call TRBJ2-5; D not resolved. CDR1 MGHDK and CDR2 SYGVNS come from the germline V gene. Trimming pared 2 bases from V and 3 bases from J, leaving 7 bases between. This CDR3 is 13 amino acids long. Full variable domain (rest looked up from reference TRBV25-1 and TRBJ2-5): EADIYQTPRYLVIGTGKKITLECSQTMGHDKMYWYQQDPGMELHLIHYSYGVNSTEKGDLSSESTVSRIRTEHFPLTLESARPSHTSQYLCASSEPPEETQYFGPGTRLLVL.

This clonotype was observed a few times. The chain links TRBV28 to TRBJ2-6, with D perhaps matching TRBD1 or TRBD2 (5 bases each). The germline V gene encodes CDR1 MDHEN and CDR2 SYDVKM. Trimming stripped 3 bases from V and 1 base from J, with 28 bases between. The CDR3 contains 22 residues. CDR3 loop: CASSFFLGSGTHEWSGANVLTF. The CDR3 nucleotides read TGTGCCAGCAGTTTTTTTCTGGGCTCCGGGACGCATGAGTGGTCTGGGGCCAACGTCCTGACTTTC.

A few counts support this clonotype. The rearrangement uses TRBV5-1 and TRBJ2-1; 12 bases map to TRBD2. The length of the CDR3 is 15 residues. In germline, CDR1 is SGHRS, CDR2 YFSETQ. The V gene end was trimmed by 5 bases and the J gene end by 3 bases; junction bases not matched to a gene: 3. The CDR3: CASRSGLAGYNEQFF. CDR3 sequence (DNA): TGCGCCAGCAGGTCGGGACTAGCGGGCTACAATGAGCAGTTCTTC.

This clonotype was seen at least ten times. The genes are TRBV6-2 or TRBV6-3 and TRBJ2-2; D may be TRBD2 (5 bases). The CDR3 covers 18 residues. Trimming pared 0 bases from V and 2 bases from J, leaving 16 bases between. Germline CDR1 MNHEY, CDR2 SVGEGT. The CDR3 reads CASSYSRSGVINTGELFF. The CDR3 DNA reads TGTGCCAGCAGTTACTCCCGCTCCGGGGTAATCAACACCGGGGAGCTGTTTTTT.

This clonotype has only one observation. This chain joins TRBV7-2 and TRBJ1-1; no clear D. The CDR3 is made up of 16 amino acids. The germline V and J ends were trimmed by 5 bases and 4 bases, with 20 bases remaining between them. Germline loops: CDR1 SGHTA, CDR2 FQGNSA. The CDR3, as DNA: TGTGCCAGCAGCCCCCCCTTTGGGAGAAAGGGCACTGAAGCTTTCTTT. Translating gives CASSPPFGRKGTEAFF.

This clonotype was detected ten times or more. The CDR3: CSVLGSGIYEQYF. The DNA of the CDR3 is TGCAGCGTACTCGGGAGCGGGATCTACGAGCAGTACTTC. V and J are TRBV29-1 and TRBJ2-7; TRBD2 matches at 7 bases. Per germline, CDR1 SQVTM and CDR2 ANQGSEA. The length of the CDR3 is 13 residues. The V gene end was trimmed by 6 bases and the J gene end by 3 bases; junction bases not matched to a gene: 8.

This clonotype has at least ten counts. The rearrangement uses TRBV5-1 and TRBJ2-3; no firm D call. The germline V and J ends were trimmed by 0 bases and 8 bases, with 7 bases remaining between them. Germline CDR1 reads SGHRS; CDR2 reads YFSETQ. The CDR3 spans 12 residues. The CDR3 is CASSLEVGTQYF. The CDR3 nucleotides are TGCGCCAGCAGCTTGGAAGTCGGTACGCAGTATTTT.

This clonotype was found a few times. CDR3 nucleotides: TGTGCCAGCAGTTACGGGGACAGGGGGCCCCGCTACTCCTACGAGCAGTACTTC. This encodes CASSYGDRGPRYSYEQYF. The J gene is TRBJ2-7, the V gene TRBV6-2 or TRBV6-3; 12 bases align to TRBD1. CDR3 length: 18 amino acids. The junction had 8 bases not matched to a gene; V was cut back by 2 bases and J by 0 bases. CDR1 and CDR2 (germline): MNHEY, SVGEGT.

In DNA, the CDR3 is TGTGCCAGCAGCTCCCCTGGGCATATTTATGGCTACACCTTC. The encoded protein is CASSSPGHIYGYTF. This chain uses TRBV11-2 with TRBJ1-2, with D uncertain. V shed 4 bases and J shed 5 bases, with 14 bases lying between them. Germline V gene sequence: CDR1 SGHAT, CDR2 FQNNGV. The CDR3 contains 14 residues.

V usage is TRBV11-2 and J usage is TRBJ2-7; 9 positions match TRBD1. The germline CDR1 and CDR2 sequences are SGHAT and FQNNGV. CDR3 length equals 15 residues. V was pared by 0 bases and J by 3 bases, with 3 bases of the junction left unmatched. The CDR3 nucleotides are TGTGCCAGCAGCTTAGACGGGACAGGGTTCTACGAGCAGTACTTC. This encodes CASSLDGTGFYEQYF.

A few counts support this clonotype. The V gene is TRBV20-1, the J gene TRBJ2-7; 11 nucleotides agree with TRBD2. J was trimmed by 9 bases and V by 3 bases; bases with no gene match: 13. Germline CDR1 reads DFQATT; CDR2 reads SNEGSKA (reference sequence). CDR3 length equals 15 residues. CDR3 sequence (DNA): TGCAGTGCTAGGGCGACTAGCGGGACTCCCCCGGGGCAGTACTTC. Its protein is CSARATSGTPPGQYF.

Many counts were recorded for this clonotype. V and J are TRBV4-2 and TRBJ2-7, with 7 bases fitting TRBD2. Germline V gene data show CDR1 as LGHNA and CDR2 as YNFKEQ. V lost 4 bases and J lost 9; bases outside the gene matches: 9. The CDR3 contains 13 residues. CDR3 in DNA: TGTGCCAGCAGCCTCCTAGGGGAGGGTGCGCAGTACTTC. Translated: CASSLLGEGAQYF.

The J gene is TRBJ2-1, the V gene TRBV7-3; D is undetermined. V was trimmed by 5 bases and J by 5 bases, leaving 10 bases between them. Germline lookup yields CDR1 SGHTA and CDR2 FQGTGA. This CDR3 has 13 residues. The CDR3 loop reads CASSHRADNEQFF. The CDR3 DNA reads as TGTGCCAGCAGCCACCGAGCCGACAATGAGCAGTTCTTC.

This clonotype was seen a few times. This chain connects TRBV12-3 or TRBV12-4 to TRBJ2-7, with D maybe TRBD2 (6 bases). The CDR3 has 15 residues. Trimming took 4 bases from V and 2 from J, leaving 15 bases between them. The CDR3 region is CASSSYGSGTYEQYF. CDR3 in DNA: TGTGCCAGCAGTTCGTACGGGAGCGGTACCTACGAGCAGTACTTC.

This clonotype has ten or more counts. The CDR3 spells CSARDPSGITDTQYF. The CDR3 DNA sequence: TGCAGTGCTAGAGATCCTAGCGGGATCACAGATACGCAGTATTTT. This sequence joins TRBV20-1 and TRBJ2-3; 9 bases line up with TRBD2. Germline CDR1 and CDR2: DFQATT and SNEGSKA (reference sequence). The CDR3 is made up of 15 amino acids. V was pared by 0 bases and J by 2 bases, with 3 bases of the junction left unmatched.

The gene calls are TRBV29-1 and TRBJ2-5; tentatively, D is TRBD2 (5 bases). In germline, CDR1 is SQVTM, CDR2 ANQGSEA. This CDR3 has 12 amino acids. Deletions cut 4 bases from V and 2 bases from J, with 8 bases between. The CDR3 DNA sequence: TGCAGCGTTGCAGCGGAACAAGAGACCCAGTACTTC. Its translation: CSVAAEQETQYF.

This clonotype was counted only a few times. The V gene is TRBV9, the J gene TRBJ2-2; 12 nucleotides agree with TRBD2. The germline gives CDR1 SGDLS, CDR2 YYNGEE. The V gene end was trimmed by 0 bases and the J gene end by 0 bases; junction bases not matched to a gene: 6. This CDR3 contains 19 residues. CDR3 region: CASSVALAGGGPNTGELFF. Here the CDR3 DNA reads TGTGCCAGCAGCGTAGCTCTAGCGGGAGGGGGGCCGAACACCGGGGAGCTGTTTTTT.

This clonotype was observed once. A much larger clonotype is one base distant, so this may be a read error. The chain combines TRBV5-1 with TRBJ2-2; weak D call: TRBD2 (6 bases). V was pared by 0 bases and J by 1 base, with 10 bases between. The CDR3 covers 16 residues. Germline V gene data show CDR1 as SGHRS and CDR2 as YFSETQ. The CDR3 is CASSLGISGNTGELFF. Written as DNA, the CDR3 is TGCGCCAGCAGCTTGGGCATTAGCGGGAACACCGGGGAGCTGTTTTTT.

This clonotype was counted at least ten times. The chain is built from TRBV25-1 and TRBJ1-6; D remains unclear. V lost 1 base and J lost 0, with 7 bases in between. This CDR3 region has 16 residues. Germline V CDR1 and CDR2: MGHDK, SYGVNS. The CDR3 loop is CASSESGSSYNSPLHF. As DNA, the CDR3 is TGTGCCAGCAGTGAATCGGGGTCCTCCTATAATTCACCCCTCCACTTT.